A selection of T cell receptor beta chains follows, all from one sample in a study of shared clonotypes between healthy human individuals. The table came from immunoSEQ multiplex PCR; TCRdb's copy has only in-frame clones and leaves some out. Of millions of clones in the sample, 90% to 95% were seen once. Source material: naive CD4+ T cells sorted from blood. These receptors all stem from a young man in good health. The CDR3 runs from the conserved cysteine through the conserved F or W. The D gene is left open where the match is weak.

j_gene: TRBJ2-1; d_gene: TRBD1; v_gene: TRBV10-2; len: 15; CDR3aa: CASSSGQGAYNEQFF
j_gene: TRBJ2-5; d_gene: -; v_gene: TRBV7-3; len: 13; CDR3aa: CASSSSPSGAQYF
j_gene: TRBJ2-5; d_gene: -; v_gene: TRBV7-7; len: 13; CDR3aa: CASSFGQQETQYF
j_gene: TRBJ2-7; d_gene: -; v_gene: TRBV2; len: 12; CDR3aa: CASSEPPYEQYF
j_gene: TRBJ2-1; d_gene: TRBD2; v_gene: TRBV7-2; len: 15; CDR3aa: CASSSPGLLYNEQFF
j_gene: TRBJ2-3; d_gene: TRBD1; v_gene: TRBV5-1; len: 17; CDR3aa: CASSETPGQGGSDTQYF
j_gene: TRBJ2-1; d_gene: TRBD2; v_gene: TRBV5-4; len: 18; CDR3aa: CASSPRTSGGINHNEQFF
j_gene: TRBJ2-1; d_gene: TRBD1; v_gene: TRBV5-6; len: 15; CDR3aa: CASSPRTGNYNEQFF
j_gene: TRBJ2-2; d_gene: TRBD1; v_gene: TRBV5-1; len: 17; CDR3aa: CASSLQVGQGATGELFF
j_gene: TRBJ2-2; d_gene: -; v_gene: TRBV19; len: 17; CDR3aa: CASSIDWAASNTGELFF
j_gene: TRBJ1-1; d_gene: -; v_gene: TRBV6-5; len: 11; CDR3aa: CASSSGTKAFF
j_gene: TRBJ2-5; d_gene: -; v_gene: TRBV7-6; len: 14; CDR3aa: CASSPTAGPTTQYF
j_gene: TRBJ1-2; d_gene: -; v_gene: TRBV29-1; len: 13; CDR3aa: CSVVIPGSNGYTF
j_gene: TRBJ2-7; d_gene: -; v_gene: TRBV19; len: 13; CDR3aa: CPSGLDSVREQYF
j_gene: TRBJ2-2; d_gene: TRBD2; v_gene: TRBV2; len: 17; CDR3aa: CASSEAQLAANTGELFF
j_gene: TRBJ2-1; d_gene: -; v_gene: TRBV20-1; len: 11; CDR3aa: CSASNLNEQFF
j_gene: TRBJ1-1; d_gene: -; v_gene: TRBV19; len: 16; CDR3aa: CASSIRTPGRSTEAFF
j_gene: TRBJ2-2; d_gene: TRBD1; v_gene: TRBV11-2; len: 15; CDR3aa: CASSTRDRGGGELFF
j_gene: TRBJ1-4; d_gene: -; v_gene: TRBV2; len: 13; CDR3aa: CASRRQAEEKLFF
j_gene: TRBJ2-7; d_gene: -; v_gene: TRBV27; len: 16; CDR3aa: CASSLNWASLTYEQYF
j_gene: TRBJ2-5; d_gene: -; v_gene: TRBV6-6; len: 15; CDR3aa: CASSYLRGFQETQYF
j_gene: TRBJ2-7; d_gene: TRBD1; v_gene: TRBV5-4; len: 15; CDR3aa: CASSLTGVFEDEQYF
j_gene: TRBJ1-4; d_gene: -; v_gene: TRBV25-1; len: 14; CDR3aa: CASSESRGGEKLFF
j_gene: TRBJ2-7; d_gene: TRBD1; v_gene: TRBV2; len: 15; CDR3aa: CASRGDRGRAGEQYF
j_gene: TRBJ2-1; d_gene: -; v_gene: TRBV6-1; len: 13; CDR3aa: CASSEAGTPEQFF
j_gene: TRBJ2-5; d_gene: TRBD1; v_gene: TRBV7-9; len: 15; CDR3aa: CASSVTGGAGETQYF
j_gene: TRBJ1-1; d_gene: -; v_gene: TRBV4-1; len: 14; CDR3aa: CASSQEGSRTEAFF
j_gene: TRBJ2-7; d_gene: -; v_gene: TRBV18; len: 11; CDR3aa: CASSIPYEQYF
j_gene: TRBJ1-2; d_gene: -; v_gene: TRBV5-5; len: 16; CDR3aa: CASSLEEPRTSIGYTF
j_gene: TRBJ1-1; d_gene: -; v_gene: TRBV4-3; len: 13; CDR3aa: CASSHSAGDAAFF
j_gene: TRBJ2-5; d_gene: TRBD1; v_gene: TRBV5-6; len: 15; CDR3aa: CASSSMDRAQETQYF
j_gene: TRBJ2-7; d_gene: -; v_gene: TRBV28; len: 15; CDR3aa: CASSSSLTRRYEQYF
j_gene: TRBJ2-3; d_gene: -; v_gene: TRBV11-3; len: 13; CDR3aa: CASSYGEPDTQYF
j_gene: TRBJ2-7; d_gene: -; v_gene: TRBV30; len: 14; CDR3aa: CAWTPGRVLDEQYF
j_gene: TRBJ2-2; d_gene: TRBD2; v_gene: TRBV7-7; len: 15; CDR3aa: CASSLGEGRTGELFF
j_gene: TRBJ1-3; d_gene: -; v_gene: TRBV2; len: 15; CDR3aa: CASRALDISGNTIYF
j_gene: TRBJ2-7; d_gene: -; v_gene: TRBV6-6; len: 14; CDR3aa: CASSYGAYSYEQYF
j_gene: TRBJ2-2; d_gene: TRBD1; v_gene: TRBV7-6; len: 16; CDR3aa: CASSSGTGRNTGELFF
j_gene: TRBJ2-5; d_gene: TRBD2; v_gene: TRBV25-1; len: 17; CDR3aa: CASSEYRGLAGQETQYF
j_gene: TRBJ2-3; d_gene: -; v_gene: TRBV7-2; len: 16; CDR3aa: CASSLYFGGTTDTQYF
j_gene: TRBJ2-5; d_gene: TRBD1; v_gene: TRBV19; len: 14; CDR3aa: CASSTGQAQETQYF
j_gene: TRBJ1-6; d_gene: -; v_gene: TRBV27; len: 17; CDR3aa: CASSPRGGSSYNSPLHF
j_gene: TRBJ2-2; d_gene: TRBD2; v_gene: TRBV7-2; len: 19; CDR3aa: CASLVDRRLAGAGTGELFF
j_gene: TRBJ2-1; d_gene: TRBD2; v_gene: TRBV5-6; len: 18; CDR3aa: CASSSDSGSFGQSNEQFF
j_gene: TRBJ1-4; d_gene: -; v_gene: TRBV10-3; len: 12; CDR3aa: CATRGENEKLFF
j_gene: TRBJ2-3; d_gene: -; v_gene: TRBV4-1; len: 15; CDR3aa: CASSLGQLGADTQYF